This is a list of T cell receptor beta chains from one sample in a study of radiotherapy plus CTLA-4 blockade in lung cancer. Sequencing was performed with immunoSEQ multiplex PCR; in TCRdb, only in-frame clones are kept and a portion is missing. This table holds 55,000 to 80,000 clones, 60% to 85% found once. Material: peripheral blood, obtained from a patient treated with radiotherapy plus ipilimumab. These receptors were taken from a human donor with non-small cell lung cancer who had a complete response to radiotherapy plus ipilimumab. Each CDR3 is given with its conserved first and last residue. The D gene is left open where the match is weak. A clone size is listed for some rows: how often the clone was seen (once, few, many), or a class if it is expanded.

NA | NA | TRBJ1-5 | TRBV2 | TGTGCCAGCAGTCCCCGGGGCCAGGCGAGAGGGGCCCAGCATTTT | CASSPRGQARGAQHF
NA | NA | TRBJ1-2 | TRBV19 | TGTGCCAGTAGTATGACGGTATCGGAGACCTATGGCTACACCTTC | CASSMTVSETYGYTF
NA | NA | TRBJ2-2 | TRBV5-1 | TGCGCCAGCAGCTTGGATCGGGGACCCGGGGAGCTGTTTTTT | CASSLDRGPGELFF
NA | NA | TRBJ2-3 | TRBV14 | TGTGCCAGCAGCCAAGAATGGCGGGACACGGATACGCAGTATTTT | CASSQEWRDTDTQYF
NA | NA | TRBJ2-1 | TRBV2 | TGTGCCAGCAGTGAACGAATTTACAATGAGCAGTTCTTC | CASSERIYNEQFF
NA | few | TRBJ2-2 | TRBV5-6 | TGTGCCAGCAGCCCAACTAGGATCGGGGAGCTGTTTTTT | CASSPTRIGELFF
TRBD1 | NA | TRBJ2-6 | TRBV7-9 | TGTGCCAGCAGCTTAAGTAGGGGACAGGCTAGCTCTGGGGCCAACGTCCTGACTTTC | CASSLSRGQASSGANVLTF
TRBD2 | few | TRBJ2-1 | TRBV19 | TGTGCCAGTAGTATGGGCACTAGCGGGGCCAATGAGCAGTTCTTC | CASSMGTSGANEQFF
TRBD1 | NA | TRBJ1-2 | TRBV6-6 | TGTGCCAGCAGGAAGACAGGGGACTATGGCTACACCTTC | CASRKTGDYGYTF
NA | NA | TRBJ2-5 | TRBV29-1 | TGCAGCGTTGACCAAGAGACCCAGTACTTC | CSVDQETQYF
NA | once | TRBJ1-2 | TRBV7-2 | TGTGCCAGCAGCTCCGATAACTATGGCTACACCTTC | CASSSDNYGYTF
TRBD2 | few | TRBJ2-1 | TRBV2 | TGTGCCAGCTCAAGAGGCCTACTAGCGGGGAATGAGCAGTTCTTC | CASSRGLLAGNEQFF
NA | NA | TRBJ1-1 | TRBV6-1 | TGTGCCAGCACCAGGGGAGGGAGCACTGAAGCTTTCTTT | CASTRGGSTEAFF
NA | NA | TRBJ2-3 | TRBV7-9 | TGTGCCAGCAGCTTAGCCTCCCGACCAGATACGCAGTATTTT | CASSLASRPDTQYF
NA | NA | TRBJ2-1 | TRBV4-1 | TGCGCCAGCAGCCGGGCAGGGCGAAATGAGCAGTTCTTC | CASSRAGRNEQFF
NA | NA | TRBJ2-1 | TRBV7-9 | TGTGCCAGCAGCTTAGTCGGCGATTACAATGAGCAGTTCTTC | CASSLVGDYNEQFF
NA | few | TRBJ1-4 | TRBV18 | TGTGCCAGCTCACCAAGGGGGGCAGATACCCTGGAACTGTTTTTT | CASSPRGADTLELFF
NA | NA | TRBJ1-2 | TRBV2 | TGTGCCAGCAGTGAAAGGCAGGGAATCTATGGCTACACCTTC | CASSERQGIYGYTF
NA | NA | TRBJ1-2 | TRBV7-9 | TGTGCCAGCAGCTCGTTTAGACGCGGGGGCTACACCTTC | CASSSFRRGGYTF
NA | NA | TRBJ2-2 | TRBV4-1 | TGCGCCAGCAGCCAAACCACCGGACAGAGCACCGGGGAGCTGTTTTTT | CASSQTTGQSTGELFF
TRBD2 | NA | TRBJ2-3 | TRBV5-4 | TGTGCCAGCAGCTTGGGGCGGGGGGGCCAGACAGATACGCAGTATTTT | CASSLGRGGQTDTQYF
TRBD1 | NA | TRBJ2-2 | TRBV30 | TGTGCCTCATGGGGGACAGCTTTCACCGGGGAGCTGTTTTTT | CASWGTAFTGELFF
NA | NA | TRBJ2-2 | TRBV5-1 | TGCGCCAGCAGCTTGGCAGGGTTCGGCGGGGAGCTGTTTTTT | CASSLAGFGGELFF
NA | NA | TRBJ2-3 | TRBV14 | TGTGCCAGCAGCCACGGAGGGATAATACTAAATACGCAGTATTTT | CASSHGGIILNTQYF
NA | NA | TRBJ1-1 | TRBV30 | TGTGCCTGGAGCCAGGGAAGGACTGAAGCTTTCTTT | CAWSQGRTEAFF
NA | NA | TRBJ1-3 | TRBV9 | TGTGCCAGCAGCGTAGCAGGCAACACTGGAAACACCATATATTTT | CASSVAGNTGNTIYF
NA | NA | TRBJ1-1 | TRBV5-6 | TGTGCCAGCAGCTTGCGAGCCACTGAAGCTTTCTTT | CASSLRATEAFF
NA | NA | TRBJ2-1 | TRBV10-2 | TGCGCCAGTAAGAAGTCGGGGATCTCTGAGCAGTTCTTC | CASKKSGISEQFF
TRBD2 | NA | TRBJ2-1 | TRBV5-1 | TGCGCCAGCAGCTTCACCAGCGGGAGGGCCACTGAGCAGTTCTTC | CASSFTSGRATEQFF
NA | NA | TRBJ2-1 | TRBV14 | TGTGCCAGCAGCCAAGGGAGTAGCGGCTACAATGAGCAGTTCTTC | CASSQGSSGYNEQFF
NA | NA | TRBJ1-6 | TRBV18 | TGTGCCCCCTTAGGAGCGGATTCACCCCTCCACTTT | CAPLGADSPLHF
NA | NA | TRBJ1-1 | TRBV29-1 | TGCAGCGTCCCCACCGGGACAAACACTGAAGCTTTCTTT | CSVPTGTNTEAFF
NA | NA | TRBJ2-2 | TRBV7-7 | TGTGCTAGCACCACGAAACCAGGGGAGGCCACCGGGGAGCTGTTTTTT | CASTTKPGEATGELFF
NA | NA | TRBJ2-7 | TRBV18 | TGTGCCAGCTCACCGGACAGAAACCCCTACGAGCAGTACTTC | CASSPDRNPYEQYF
NA | NA | TRBJ1-2 | TRBV5-1 | TGCGCCAGCAGCTTGGCCGGTGAGGAATATGGCTACACCTTC | CASSLAGEEYGYTF
NA | NA | TRBJ2-5 | TRBV9 | TGTGCCAGCAGCGTCGGGGCCAGGGACCAAGAGACCCAGTACTTC | CASSVGARDQETQYF
NA | NA | TRBJ2-2 | TRBV6-5 | TGTGCCAGCAAACCTGGACTGGCGAACACCGGGGAGCTGTTTTTT | CASKPGLANTGELFF
TRBD2 | NA | TRBJ2-7 | TRBV10-3 | TGTGCCATCAGTGAGTCGGGGGGGGTAAGAAACGAGCAGTACTTC | CAISESGGVRNEQYF
NA | NA | TRBJ2-1 | TRBV6-5 | TGTGCCAGCAGCCGACAGGACCCGTACAATGAGCAGTTCTTC | CASSRQDPYNEQFF
TRBD1 | NA | TRBJ1-2 | TRBV29-1 | TGCAGCGTGGAGGGACAGGGAGTTTATGGCTACACCTTC | CSVEGQGVYGYTF
TRBD1 | NA | TRBJ1-5 | TRBV18 | TGTGCCAGCTCACCGGACAGGGGGAACAATCAGCCCCAGCATTTT | CASSPDRGNNQPQHF
TRBD1 | NA | TRBJ1-1 | TRBV5-4 | TGTGCCAGCAGCTTGGCCCGGGACAGACAAGCTTTCTTT | CASSLARDRQAFF
NA | once | TRBJ2-5 | TRBV4-3 | TGCGCCAGCAGCCAAGATTTGGACATGAAAGAGACCCAGTACTTC | CASSQDLDMKETQYF
NA | NA | TRBJ2-1 | TRBV5-1 | TGCGCCAGCAGCTTGGGCCGGATTGACAATGAGCAGTTCTTC | CASSLGRIDNEQFF
NA | NA | TRBJ1-5 | TRBV28 | TGTGCCAGCATACCAAGTGGGGTTAGCAATCAGCCCCAGCATTTT | CASIPSGVSNQPQHF
NA | NA | TRBJ2-1 | TRBV7-2 | TGTGCCAGCAGCTTCAGCTTGGTAGACAATGAGCAGTTCTTC | CASSFSLVDNEQFF
NA | NA | TRBJ2-1 | TRBV16 | TGTGCCAGCAGCCCTCCATTTAGGGAGCAGTTCTTC | CASSPPFREQFF
TRBD1 | NA | TRBJ1-5 | TRBV6-6 | TGTGCCAGCAGTTGGGGACAGGGGAGTCAGCCCCAGCATTTT | CASSWGQGSQPQHF
NA | NA | TRBJ1-2 | TRBV25-1 | TGTGCCAGCAGTGAAGGTGCCGCAGGGCGGGCCTATGGCTACACCTTC | CASSEGAAGRAYGYTF
NA | NA | TRBJ1-1 | TRBV27 | TGTGCCAGCAGTTTAAGGGGTCAGGGAGCGGGCACTGAAGCTTTCTTT | CASSLRGQGAGTEAFF
NA | few | TRBJ1-4 | TRBV4-3 | TGCGCCAGCAGTCAGAGAAGGTCGGGAGAAAAACTGTTTTTT | CASSQRRSGEKLFF
NA | NA | TRBJ1-6 | TRBV6-1 | TGTGCCAGCAGTGAAGCGAGAATCAGTTCACCCCTCCACTTT | CASSEARISSPLHF
NA | NA | TRBJ2-2 | TRBV27 | TGTGCCAGCAGTTTACAGGGGGGACGAGGGACCGGGGAGCTGTTTTTT | CASSLQGGRGTGELFF
TRBD1 | NA | TRBJ1-2 | TRBV6-1 | TGTGCCAGCAGAAAGACCGGGACAGGCTATGGCTACACCTTC | CASRKTGTGYGYTF
NA | NA | TRBJ2-5 | TRBV27 | TGTGCCAGCAGACTACTAGGGATCCAAGAGACCCAGTACTTC | CASRLLGIQETQYF
NA | once | TRBJ1-3 | TRBV19 | TGTGCCAGTAGCGGGGCAGGCTCTGGAAACACCATATATTTT | CASSGAGSGNTIYF
TRBD2 | NA | TRBJ2-2 | TRBV5-1 | TGCGCCAGCAGCCAATCTAGCGGGAGCATCGGGGAGCTGTTTTTT | CASSQSSGSIGELFF
NA | NA | TRBJ1-3 | TRBV11-2 | TGTGCCAGCAGCCCTGAGAGGTTTTTCTCTGGAAACACCATATATTTT | CASSPERFFSGNTIYF
NA | NA | TRBJ1-1 | TRBV27 | TGTGCCAGCAGTTTATTAAGCGTGGGGGGATCGAACACTGAAGCTTTCTTT | CASSLLSVGGSNTEAFF
NA | NA | TRBJ1-2 | TRBV10-2 | TGCGCCAGCAGTAGCCGGGACATTAACAATGGCTACACCTTC | CASSSRDINNGYTF